This T cell receptor (beta chain) was sequenced for a study of OX40 agonist ivuxolimab in advanced cancers. The overall study: Cohort: 75% to 90% men, mean age about 62, aged roughly 23 to 79. Points from the study as a whole: There was clonal expansion of CD4+ and CD8+ blood T cells by week 6 at 0.1 to 3.0 mg/kg. Partly responding patients at 0.1-3.0 mg/kg showed some of the smallest clonal expansion.

This clone appeared once. Its specificity is not known. V was clipped by 2 bases and J by 5 bases, with 16 bases between them. CDR3 length: 15 amino acids. CDR1 and CDR2 from the germline V gene are SGDLS and YYNGEE. Some clones are missing from TCRdb's copy, which holds only in-frame ones; the method was immunoSEQ multiplex PCR. Among approximately 70,000 clones, around 88% were seen once, and the ten largest hold 0.86%. The material was CD4+ or CD8+ T cells sorted from blood, obtained in a trial of the OX40 agonist ivuxolimab. This TCR was recovered from an adult with an advanced solid tumor such as melanoma, head and neck, liver or kidney cancer. This sequence joins TRBV9 and TRBJ2-5, with D possibly TRBD2 on 5 matching bases. The CDR3 nucleotides are TGTGCCAGCAGCGTGCGGGCCTCACCGGGGGAGACCCAGTACTTC. Amino acid sequence: CASSVRASPGETQYF.